Following are 13 T cell receptor beta chains from one sample sequenced in a study of regulatory T cells in long-lasting Graves disease. Time point noted: newly diagnosed GD, antithyroid drugs for less than 3 months. RNA isolated from PBMCs was used to make the TCR library. CDR3 regions were amplified by Arm-PCR using iRepertoire HTBI primers to build TCR beta libraries. TCRdb reanalysed the multiplex PCR reads using MiXCR and keeps one entry per CDR3 protein. The sample lists more than 450,000 distinct CDR3 sequences, about 11% occurring once. These data are also associated with another study on T cells in Graves' hyperthyroidism and ophthalmopathy.

Sequencing used peripheral blood mononuclear cells (PBMCs), obtained at new diagnosis, from a patient treated with antithyroid drugs. These receptors were collected from a woman aged 25-40 years with Graves disease.

There are a few counts of this clonotype. The V call is TRBV2, the J call TRBJ1-1, with a weak D call TRBD1 (5 bases). V was trimmed by 4 bases and J by 5 bases, leaving 14 bases between them. Germline V gene sequence: CDR1 SNHLY, CDR2 FYNNEI. The CDR3 spans 14 residues. The CDR3 DNA is TGTGCCAGCAGTGGTACGGCAGGGCGGACTGAAGCTTTCTTT. Translating gives CASSGTAGRTEAFF.

The sample holds many counts of this clonotype. V is TRBV19 and J is TRBJ2-7; 9 bases are a match to TRBD1. Germline CDR1 reads LNHDA; CDR2 reads SQIVND (reference sequence). V dropped 3 bases and J dropped 1; count of bases not matched to a gene: 10. The CDR3 has 17 residues. CDR3 protein: CASSIGITGQGSYEQYF. The CDR3 DNA is TGTGCCAGTAGTATCGGAATAACGGGACAGGGATCCTACGAGCAGTACTTC. The entire variable domain, with the rest obtained from reference TRBV19 and TRBJ2-7, is as follows: DGGITQSPKYLFRKEGQNVTLSCEQNLNHDAMYWYRQDPGQGLRLIYYSQIVNDFQKGDIAEGYSVSREKKESFPLTVTSAQKNPTAFYLCASSIGITGQGSYEQYFGPGTRLTVT.

Details on this clonotype: A clone one base away is much larger, so this may be a read error. The V gene is TRBV2, the J gene TRBJ2-2, with 8 bases fitting TRBD1. Germline CDR1 reads SNHLY; CDR2 reads FYNNEI. This CDR3 comprises 15 residues. This chain's CDR3 is CASRKDRANTRELFF. The CDR3 DNA follows: TGTGCCAGCAGGAAGGACAGGGCGAACACCAGGGAGCTGTTTTTT. Supplemented by reference TRBV2 and TRBJ2-2, the full variable domain reads EPEVTQTPSHQVTQMGQEVILRCVPISNHLYFYWYRQILGQKVEFLVSFYNNEISEKSEIFDDQFSVERPDGSNFTLKIRSTKLEDSAMYFCASRKDRANTRELFFGEGSRLTVL.

This clonotype was recorded at least ten times. The V gene is TRBV6-5, the J gene TRBJ1-1, with D possibly matching TRBD1 (5 bases). The CDR3 runs 16 residues. V gave up 4 bases and J gave up 0 bases, with 15 bases separating them. Germline V gives CDR1 MNHEY, CDR2 SVGAGI. The CDR3 reads CASSSDGWGMNTEAFF. DNA of the CDR3: TGTGCCAGCAGTTCGGACGGTTGGGGCATGAACACTGAAGCTTTCTTT.

At least ten counts were recorded for this clonotype. The chain links TRBV28 to TRBJ2-7; 11 bases map to TRBD2. Germline-derived CDR1 and CDR2 are MDHEN and SYDVKM. The CDR3 is made up of 14 amino acids. V was pared by 10 bases and J by 6 bases, with 11 bases of the junction left unmatched. In DNA form, the CDR3 reads TGTGCCACGACACTAGCGGGAGAAATAGGCGAGCAGTACTTC. Protein product: CATTLAGEIGEQYF.

This clonotype has at least ten counts. The chain recombines TRBV11-3 with TRBJ2-7; D gene unclear. CDR3 size: 16 residues. Trimming removed 1 base from V and 2 bases from J, with 15 bases in between. The V gene's germline CDR1 is SGHNT and CDR2 YENEEA. The CDR3 spells CASSLAGFPSPYEQYF. The CDR3, as DNA: TGTGCCAGCAGCTTAGCCGGGTTCCCAAGCCCCTACGAGCAGTACTTC.

This clonotype was detected a few times. The rearrangement uses TRBV11-2 and TRBJ2-7; perhaps D is TRBD1 or TRBD2 (5 bases each). The CDR3 extends over 12 amino acids. CDR1 SGHAT and CDR2 FQNNGV come from the germline V gene. V was shortened by 4 bases and J by 10 bases, with 14 bases between the two germline ends. The CDR3, as DNA: TGTGCCAGCAGCTCTCTCCGGGACGGCCAGTACTTC. It is translated as CASSSLRDGQYF.

This clonotype was seen ten or more times. The genes are TRBV20-1 and TRBJ1-1; 8 bases are a match to TRBD1. Per germline, CDR1 DFQATT and CDR2 SNEGSKA (reference sequence). This CDR3 has 16 residues. V lost 3 bases to trimming and J lost 1 base; unmatched junction nucleotides: 10. The CDR3 sequence: CSARGRGLVGNTEAFF. CDR3 in DNA: TGCAGTGCTAGGGGCAGGGGGCTCGTGGGGAACACTGAAGCTTTCTTT.

Ten or more counts support this clonotype. Its ends do not fully match the called genes, so a read error is possible. This chain joins TRBV12-3 or TRBV12-4 and TRBJ2-3; 9 nucleotides align to TRBD1. CDR3 size: 15 residues. CDR3 DNA sequence: TGCGCCAGCAGCTTGGGGGACAGGGGCACAGATACGCAGTATTTT. Translated, it gives CASSLGDRGTDTQYF.

In its sample, this clonotype was seen a few times. The DNA of the CDR3 is TGTGCCAGCAGCTCAGGCCTCTTTTACGAGCAGTACTTC. Translating it yields CASSSGLFYEQYF. The V gene is TRBV7-2, the J gene TRBJ2-7; the D is unclear. The germline CDR1 and CDR2 sequences are SGHTA and FQGNSA. CDR3 length: 13 amino acids. Trimming left V 4 bases short and J 4 bases short, with 11 bases between.

The rearrangement joins TRBV19 to TRBJ1-1, with 7 bases that match TRBD1. The germline CDR1 and CDR2 sequences are LNHDA and SQIVND (reference sequence). CDR3 length: 17 residues. V lost 4 bases and J lost 0; bases outside the gene matches: 11. CDR3 loop: CASSKSPLTGLNTEAFF. In DNA, the CDR3 is TGTGCCAGTAGTAAATCCCCCTTGACAGGGCTGAACACTGAAGCTTTCTTT.

This clonotype was recorded at least ten times. The genes are TRBV20-1 and TRBJ1-1, with 8 bases lining up with TRBD1. Germline lookup yields CDR1 DFQATT and CDR2 SNEGSKA (reference sequence). V lost 5 bases and J lost 0; bases outside the gene matches: 11. CDR3 size: 16 residues. CDR3 in DNA: TGCAGTGCTCCGGAGGGACAGGCGAGTCTGAACACTGAAGCTTTCTTT. It specifies CSAPEGQASLNTEAFF.

The chain links TRBV10-3 to TRBJ1-1; D gene ambiguous. The length of the CDR3 is 11 residues. The germline gives CDR1 ENHRY, CDR2 SYGVKD. The V end lost 0 bases, the J end lost 11 bases, and 7 bases lay between the germline ends. CDR3 sequence: CAISESRGAFF. The CDR3 nucleotides are TGTGCCATCAGTGAGTCGAGAGGCGCTTTCTTT.